This T cell receptor (beta chain) came from a study of cytomegalovirus exposure and HLA in healthy donors. Across the whole study: Unique TCRs numbering around 80 million, obtained from HLA-typed donors, made up an early data release.

V shed 3 bases, J shed 2 bases, and the junction held 6 bases outside the gene matches. In germline, CDR1 is SGDLS, CDR2 YYNGEE. CDR3 length: 16 amino acids. Study-wide results and limits: V segments that were indistinguishable, TRBV6-2 and TRBV6-3 among them, were omitted from analysis. Association with HLA alleles at 0.05 false discovery rate was found for 15,000 or so TCR beta sequences in a later analysis.

As to this clone: Antigen: not known.

The PCR was carried out with 60 Vbeta primers and 13 Jbeta primers. The method was immunoSEQ multiplex PCR; TCRdb's version includes in-frame clones alone and lacks a portion of them. The data hold 75,000 to 90,000 clones, with roughly 61% observed a single time. Sequenced: PBMCs. This chain connects TRBV9 to TRBJ2-3; the match to TRBD2 covers 10 bases. This clonotype was sampled from a woman aged 40 to 55 in good health and CMV-seropositive. The CDR3 nucleotides read TGTGCCAGCAGCGCCGATAGCGGGAGGTACACAGATACGCAGTATTTT. Residues: CASSADSGRYTDTQYF. The full variable domain, rest sourced from reference TRBV9 and TRBJ2-3, is DSGVTQTPKHLITATGQRVTLRCSPRSGDLSVYWYQQSLDQGLQFLIQYYNGEERAKGNILERFSAQQFPDLHSELNLSSLELGDSALYFCASSADSGRYTDTQYFGPGTRLTVL.